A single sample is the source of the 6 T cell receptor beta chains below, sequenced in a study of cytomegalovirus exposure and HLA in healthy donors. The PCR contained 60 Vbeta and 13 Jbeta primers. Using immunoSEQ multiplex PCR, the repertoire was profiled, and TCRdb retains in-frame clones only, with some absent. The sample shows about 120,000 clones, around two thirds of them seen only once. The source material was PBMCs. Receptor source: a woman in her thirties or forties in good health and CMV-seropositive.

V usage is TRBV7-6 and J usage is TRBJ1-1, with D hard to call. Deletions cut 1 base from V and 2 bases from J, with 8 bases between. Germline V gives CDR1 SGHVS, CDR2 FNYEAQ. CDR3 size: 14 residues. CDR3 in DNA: TGTGCCAGCAGCTTAGGGGCAGGCAACACTGAAGCTTTCTTT. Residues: CASSLGAGNTEAFF. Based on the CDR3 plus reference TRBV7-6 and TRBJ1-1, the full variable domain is GAGVSQSPRYKVTKRGQDVALRCDPISGHVSLYWYRQALGQGPEFLTYFNYEAQQDKSGLPNDRFSAERPEGSISTLTIQRTEQRDSAMYRCASSLGAGNTEAFFGQGTRLTVV.

CDR3 DNA sequence: TGTGCCAGTAGTCAACAAGTAAACACTGAAGCTTTCTTT. Its protein product is CASSQQVNTEAFF. The chain carries TRBV19 and TRBJ1-1; D is unclear. Germline CDR1 is LNHDA and CDR2 is SQIVND (reference sequence). The CDR3 loop spans 13 amino acids. V lost 5 bases and J lost 2, with 9 bases in between.

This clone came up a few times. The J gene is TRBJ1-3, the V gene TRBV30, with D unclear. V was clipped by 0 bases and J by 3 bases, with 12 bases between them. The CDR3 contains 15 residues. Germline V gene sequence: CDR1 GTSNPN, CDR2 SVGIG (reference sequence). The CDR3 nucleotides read TGTGCCTGGAGTGTACGAGGGATCGTTGGAAACACCATATATTTT. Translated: CAWSVRGIVGNTIYF.

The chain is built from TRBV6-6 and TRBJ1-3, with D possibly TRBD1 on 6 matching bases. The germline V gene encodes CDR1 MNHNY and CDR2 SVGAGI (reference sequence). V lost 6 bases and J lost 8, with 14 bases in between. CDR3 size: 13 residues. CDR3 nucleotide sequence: TGTGCCAGCAGGGGGGACAAGGCCGACACCATATATTTT. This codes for CASRGDKADTIYF.

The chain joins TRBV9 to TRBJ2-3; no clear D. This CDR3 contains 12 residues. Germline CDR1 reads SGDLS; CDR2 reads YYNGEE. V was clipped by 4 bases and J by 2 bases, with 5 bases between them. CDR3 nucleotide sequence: TGTGCCAGCAGCTCCTCCACAGATACGCAGTATTTT. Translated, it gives CASSSSTDTQYF. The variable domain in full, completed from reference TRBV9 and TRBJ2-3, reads DSGVTQTPKHLITATGQRVTLRCSPRSGDLSVYWYQQSLDQGLQFLIQYYNGEERAKGNILERFSAQQFPDLHSELNLSSLELGDSALYFCASSSSTDTQYFGPGTRLTVL.

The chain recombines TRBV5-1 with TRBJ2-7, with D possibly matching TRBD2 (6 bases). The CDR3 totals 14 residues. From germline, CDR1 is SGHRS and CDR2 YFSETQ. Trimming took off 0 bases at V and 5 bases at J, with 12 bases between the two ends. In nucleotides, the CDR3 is TGCGCCAGCAGCTTGGGACAGCGGGCCCACGAGCAGTACTTC. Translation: CASSLGQRAHEQYF.